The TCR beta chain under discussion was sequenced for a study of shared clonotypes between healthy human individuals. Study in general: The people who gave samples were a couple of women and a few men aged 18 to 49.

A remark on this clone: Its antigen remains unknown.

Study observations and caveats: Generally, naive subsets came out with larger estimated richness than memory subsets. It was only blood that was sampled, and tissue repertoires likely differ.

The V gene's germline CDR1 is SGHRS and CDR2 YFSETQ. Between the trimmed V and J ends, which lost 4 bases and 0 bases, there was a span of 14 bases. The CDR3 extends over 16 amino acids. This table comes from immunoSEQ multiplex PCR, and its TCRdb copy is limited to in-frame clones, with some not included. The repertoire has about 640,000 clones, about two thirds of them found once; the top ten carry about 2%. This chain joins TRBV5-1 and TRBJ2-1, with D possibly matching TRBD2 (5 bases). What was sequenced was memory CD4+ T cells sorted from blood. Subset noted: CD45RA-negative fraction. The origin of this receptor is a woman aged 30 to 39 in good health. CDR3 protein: CASSKGLPSSYNEQFF. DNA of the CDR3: TGCGCCAGCAGCAAAGGACTGCCGAGCTCCTACAATGAGCAGTTCTTC. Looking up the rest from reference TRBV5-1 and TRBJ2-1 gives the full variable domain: KAGVTQTPRYLIKTRGQQVTLSCSPISGHRSVSWYQQTPGQGLQFLFEYFSETQRNKGNFPGRFSGRQFSNSRSEMNVSTLELGDSALYLCASSKGLPSSYNEQFFGPGTRLTVL.